Below are 10 T cell receptor beta chains sequenced from a single sample in a study of T cells in Graves' hyperthyroidism and ophthalmopathy. Amplification of TCR beta CDR3 regions was performed using RNA transcripts as template. Primed by the HTBI set, a first-round RT-PCR was run on the TCR CDR3. MiXCR, applied by TCRdb to the multiplex PCR reads, yields one record per CDR3 protein. The data show a few hundred thousand distinct CDR3 sequences, roughly 15% seen once. Sequenced: blood. The receptor source for this set is a woman aged 18 to 35 with Graves' hyperthyroidism.

Many counts were recorded for this clonotype. V gene TRBV15 combines with J gene TRBJ1-1, with D maybe TRBD1 (5 bases). CDR1 LNHNV and CDR2 YYDKDF come from the germline V gene (reference sequence). Trimming left V 0 bases short and J 10 bases short, with 21 bases between. This CDR3 has 16 amino acids. CDR3 loop: CATSRDGRGPSGGAFF. As DNA, the CDR3 is TGTGCCACCAGCAGAGATGGTAGGGGCCCCAGCGGGGGAGCTTTCTTT.

This clonotype was observed at least ten times. The chain carries TRBV27 and TRBJ2-7; D is uncertain. CDR1 is MNHEY and CDR2 is SMNVEV in the germline V gene (reference sequence). The CDR3 is made up of 17 amino acids. Trimming took 0 bases from V and 0 from J, leaving 15 bases between them. The CDR3 loop reads CASSLSGSSASSYEQYF. CDR3 nucleotide sequence: TGTGCCAGCAGTTTATCTGGATCCAGCGCTAGCTCCTACGAGCAGTACTTC.

As regards this clonotype: With a much larger clone just one base away, this may be a read error. The rearrangement joins TRBV7-9 to TRBJ1-1; D not certain. This CDR3 has 15 residues. The V end was cut by 7 bases, the J end by 3 bases, with 18 bases between. The germline gives CDR1 SEHNR, CDR2 FQNEAQ (reference sequence). CDR3 nucleotide sequence: TGTGCCAGCAAAGAGGGAGGGAGCATGGACACTGAAGCTTTCTTT. Protein product: CASKEGGSMDTEAFF.

This clonotype appeared many times. The chain carries TRBV20-1 and TRBJ2-7; TRBD1 or TRBD2 may be the D gene (6 bases each). The CDR3 spans 12 residues. Germline V gene data show CDR1 as DFQATT and CDR2 as SNEGSKA (reference sequence). Trimming removed 6 bases from V and 6 bases from J, with 15 bases in between. The CDR3 DNA reads as TGCAGTGCAAGGAAAGGGGGGCGCGAGCAGTACTTC. Amino acid sequence: CSARKGGREQYF.

This clonotype was seen ten or more times. The chain recombines TRBV13 with TRBJ2-7; D is perhaps TRBD1 (6 bases). The CDR3 totals 15 residues. Trimming removed 6 bases from V and 2 bases from J, with 17 bases in between. Germline CDR1 and CDR2: PRHDT and FYEKMQ (reference sequence). CDR3 bases: TGTGCCAGCAGTTCTTCAGGGGACACTCCCTACGAGCAGTACTTC. Encoded protein: CASSSSGDTPYEQYF.

This clonotype was counted many times. V and J are TRBV11-2 and TRBJ2-1; TRBD2 aligns across 14 bases. Germline V lookup: CDR1 SGHAT, CDR2 FQNNGV. With V trimmed by 5 bases and J by 15 bases, 6 bases remained unmatched. This CDR3 has 13 residues. CDR3: CASSQGLAGVLFF. Written as DNA, the CDR3 is TGTGCCAGCAGCCAGGGACTAGCGGGAGTTCTGTTCTTC.

This clonotype was recorded many times. This chain uses TRBV3-1 with TRBJ2-7; 8 nucleotides align to TRBD2. CDR3 length equals 18 residues. The trim removed 1 base at V and 1 base at J, leaving 12 bases unmatched. Germline assignment: CDR1 LGHDT and CDR2 YNNKEL (reference sequence). The chain's CDR3 is CASSQGSSGFKMSYEQYF. The CDR3 DNA sequence: TGTGCCAGCAGCCAAGGGTCTAGCGGGTTTAAGATGTCCTACGAGCAGTACTTC.

This clonotype showed up just a few times. The chain uses TRBV27 and TRBJ1-1, with D uncertain. V lost 2 bases to trimming and J lost 3 bases, with 7 bases between them. CDR1 and CDR2 from the germline V gene are MNHEY and SMNVEV (reference sequence). The CDR3 covers 13 residues. CDR3 sequence: CASSLALYTEAFF. The DNA for the CDR3 is TGTGCCAGCAGTTTAGCCCTCTACACTGAAGCTTTCTTT.

In regard to this clonotype: This could be a read error, since a much larger clone is one nucleotide away. The chain has TRBV12-3 or TRBV12-4 and TRBJ1-1; 9 bases agree with TRBD1. V lost 5 bases and J lost 1; bases outside the gene matches: 11. The CDR3 loop spans 17 amino acids. The CDR3 loop is CASSPVPGQGPNTEAFF. In DNA, the CDR3 is TGTGCCAGCAGTCCCGTCCCGGGACAGGGACCGAACACTGAAGCTTTCTTT.

This clonotype was recorded many times. This chain uses TRBV29-1 with TRBJ2-3, with D perhaps matching TRBD2 (6 bases). Per germline, CDR1 SQVTM and CDR2 ANQGSEA. V shed 7 bases and J shed 3 bases, with 14 bases lying between them. The CDR3 is 13 amino acids. The CDR3 DNA reads as TGCAGCGCACGGCCGCGGGGTACAGATACGCAGTATTTT. It codes for CSARPRGTDTQYF.